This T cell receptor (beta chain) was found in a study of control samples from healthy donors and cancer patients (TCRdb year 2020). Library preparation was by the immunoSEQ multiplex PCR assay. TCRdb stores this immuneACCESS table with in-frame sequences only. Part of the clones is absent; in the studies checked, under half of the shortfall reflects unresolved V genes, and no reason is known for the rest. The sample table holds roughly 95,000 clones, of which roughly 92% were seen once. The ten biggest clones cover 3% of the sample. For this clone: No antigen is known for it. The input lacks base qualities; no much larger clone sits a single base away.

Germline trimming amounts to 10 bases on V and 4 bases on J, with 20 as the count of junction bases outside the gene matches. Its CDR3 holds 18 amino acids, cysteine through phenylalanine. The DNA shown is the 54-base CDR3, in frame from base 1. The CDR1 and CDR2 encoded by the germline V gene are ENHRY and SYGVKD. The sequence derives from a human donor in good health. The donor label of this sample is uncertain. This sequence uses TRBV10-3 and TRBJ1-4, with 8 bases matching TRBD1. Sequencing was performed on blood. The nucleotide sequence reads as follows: TGTGCCACCCACCCGGGACAGGAGTACCCTTTAGGTAATGAAAAACTGTTTTTT. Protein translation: CATHPGQEYPLGNEKLFF.